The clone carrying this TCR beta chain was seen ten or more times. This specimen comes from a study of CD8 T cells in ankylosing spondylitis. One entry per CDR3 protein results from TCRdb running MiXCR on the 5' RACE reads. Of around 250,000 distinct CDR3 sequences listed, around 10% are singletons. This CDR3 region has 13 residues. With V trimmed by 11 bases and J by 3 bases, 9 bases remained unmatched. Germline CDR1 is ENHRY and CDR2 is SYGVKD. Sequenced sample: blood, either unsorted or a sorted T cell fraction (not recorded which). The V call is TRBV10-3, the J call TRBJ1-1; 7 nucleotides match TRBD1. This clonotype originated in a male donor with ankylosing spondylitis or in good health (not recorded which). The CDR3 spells CALQQGRDTEAFF. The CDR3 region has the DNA TGTGCCTTACAACAGGGGAGGGACACTGAAGCTTTCTTT.